This T cell receptor beta chain was sequenced for a study of CD8 T cells in Susac syndrome. With random hexamers, roughly 0.45 to 1 ug RNA was reverse transcribed. Amplification of TCR beta CDR3 across 54 Vbeta and 13 Jbeta was performed with immunoSEQ multiplex PCR. Each CDR3 protein is one row after TCRdb ran MiXCR on the immunoSEQ multiplex PCR reads. The table lists about 300,000 distinct CDR3 sequences, 70% to 90% of them singletons. To note about this clonotype: Its antigen is not identified.

The germline gives CDR1 SQVTM, CDR2 ANQGSEA. The CDR3 loop spans 14 amino acids. V lost 5 bases to trimming and J lost 0 bases, with 13 bases between them. Overall study findings and caveats: As acknowledged by the study, its TCR sequencing and HLA analysis included a relatively small number of individuals.

The sequence derives from a human donor with multiple sclerosis. V gene TRBV29-1 combines with J gene TRBJ1-2; D unclear. Sequencing was performed on CD8+ T cells from PBMCs. The DNA for the CDR3 is TGCAGCGTTACAGACACCAACCCTAACTATGGCTACACCTTC. Protein product: CSVTDTNPNYGYTF.